This T cell receptor (beta chain) originates from a study of shared clonotypes between healthy human individuals. CD8 cells classed as naive were CD45RO-negative and positively selected for CCR7, excluding terminally differentiated effector memory CD45RA+ cells. There are 14 residues in the CDR3. Germline CDR1 and CDR2: MNHEY and SVGAGI. The germline V and J ends were trimmed by 2 bases and 8 bases, with 15 bases remaining between them. The data were produced by immunoSEQ multiplex PCR, yet TCRdb's version contains in-frame clones alone and is incomplete. The sample lists more than 550,000 clones, 92% occurring once.

What was sequenced was naive CD8+ T cells sorted from blood. V gene TRBV6-5 combines with J gene TRBJ1-2; D unclear. The sequence was obtained from a man in his thirties or forties in good health. The CDR3 bases are TGTGCCAGCAGTTACGGTCTAGGGAGACGGGGCTACACCTTC. Translated: CASSYGLGRRGYTF.